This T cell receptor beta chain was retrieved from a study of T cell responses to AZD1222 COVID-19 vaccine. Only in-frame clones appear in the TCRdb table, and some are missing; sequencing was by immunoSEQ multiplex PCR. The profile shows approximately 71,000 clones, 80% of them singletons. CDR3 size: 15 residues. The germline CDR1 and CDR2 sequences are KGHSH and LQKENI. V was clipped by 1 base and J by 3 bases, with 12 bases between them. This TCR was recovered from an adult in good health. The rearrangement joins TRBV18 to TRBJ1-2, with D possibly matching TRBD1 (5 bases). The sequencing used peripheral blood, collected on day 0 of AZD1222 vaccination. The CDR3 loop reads CASSPLGTRDYGYTF. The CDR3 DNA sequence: TGTGCCAGCTCACCACTCGGGACTCGGGACTATGGCTACACCTTC. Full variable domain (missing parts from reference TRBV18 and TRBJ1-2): NAGVMQNPRHLVRRRGQEARLRCSPMKGHSHVYWYRQLPEEGLKFMVYLQKENIIDESGMPKERFSAEFPKEGPSILRIQQVVRGDSAAYFCASSPLGTRDYGYTFGSGTRLTVV.